This passage covers 13 T cell receptor beta chains from one sample sequenced in a study of regulatory T cells in long-lasting Graves disease. Time point described: newly diagnosed GD, antithyroid drugs for less than 3 months. PBMCs provided the RNA from which the TCR library was made. The authors built TCR beta libraries using iRepertoire HTBI primers and Arm-PCR of CDR3 regions. TCRdb fed the multiplex PCR reads into MiXCR, producing one record per CDR3 protein. The repertoire has about 620,000 distinct CDR3 sequences, 16% of them found once; the top ten carry around 18%. The same sample was also studied in work on T cells in Graves' hyperthyroidism and ophthalmopathy.

This material consisted of peripheral blood mononuclear cells (PBMCs), taken at new diagnosis, from a patient treated with antithyroid drugs. These receptors were obtained from a woman aged 25 to 39 with Graves disease.

This clonotype appeared a few times. J is TRBJ2-1 and V is TRBV6-1; D may be TRBD2 (6 bases). In germline, CDR1 is MNHNS, CDR2 SASEGT. CDR3 length: 16 residues. With 6 bases removed from V and 1 base from J, the gap between germline ends came to 16 bases. The DNA of the CDR3 is TGTGCCAGCAGCCCACATTTAGGGACTTCCTACAATGAGCAGTTCTTC. Translating it yields CASSPHLGTSYNEQFF.

This clonotype was recorded at least ten times. The chain links TRBV7-8 to TRBJ1-1, with D possibly matching TRBD1 (5 bases). CDR3 length: 15 amino acids. The germline V and J ends were trimmed by 0 bases and 0 bases, with 8 bases remaining between them. Germline V gene sequence: CDR1 SGHVS, CDR2 FQNEAQ. CDR3 loop: CASSLAGVMNTEAFF. As DNA, the CDR3 is TGTGCCAGCAGCTTAGCGGGGGTAATGAACACTGAAGCTTTCTTT.

This clonotype was detected ten times or more. The rearrangement uses TRBV19 and TRBJ1-1, with a weak D call TRBD1 (5 bases). The germline V gene encodes CDR1 LNHDA and CDR2 SQIVND (reference sequence). Deletions cut 3 bases from V and 0 bases from J, with 20 bases between. The CDR3 extends over 18 amino acids. CDR3 sequence reads: CASSMGPVLLGLNTEAFF. The CDR3 coding sequence is TGTGCCAGTAGTATGGGGCCCGTCTTGTTGGGTTTGAACACTGAAGCTTTCTTT.

Worth noting for this clonotype: The germline gene is not matched at one end of the junction; a read error may be the cause. The chain has TRBV6-1 and TRBJ1-5; the D gene is possibly TRBD1 (6 bases). The CDR3 spans 13 residues. Germline assignment: CDR1 MNHNS and CDR2 SASEGT. This CDR3 reads CASKVDSNQTQHF. Written as DNA, the CDR3 is TGTGCCAGCAAGGTGGACAGTAATCAGACCCAGCATTTT.

This clonotype was seen repeatedly, ten times or more. This chain uses TRBV2 with TRBJ2-2, with 7 nucleotides matching TRBD1. The germline V gene has CDR1 SNHLY and CDR2 FYNNEI. The V segment lost 1 base and the J segment 13 bases; nucleotides outside the gene matches: 6. The CDR3 length is 13 residues. Written as DNA, the CDR3 is TGTGCCAGCAGTGAAGATAAAGGGGGCGGGCTGTTTTTT. It is translated as CASSEDKGGGLFF.

The CDR3 DNA reads as TGTGCCAGCTTCAACGGACAGGCGGCTGAAGCTTTCTTT. It is translated as CASFNGQAAEAFF. V gene TRBV2 combines with J gene TRBJ1-1, with 7 nucleotides matching TRBD1. V was clipped by 8 bases and J by 6 bases; unmatched bases: 9. CDR3 size: 13 residues. The germline V gene has CDR1 SNHLY and CDR2 FYNNEI.

This clonotype was seen repeatedly, ten times or more. This chain uses TRBV29-1 with TRBJ1-2; D gene unclear. Per germline, CDR1 SQVTM and CDR2 ANQGSEA. The CDR3 has 13 residues. V lost 7 bases and J 7 bases, leaving 19 bases between the germline ends. CDR3 in DNA: TGCAGCGCCGTATCTAGGGAAAGAGTTGGCTACACCTTC. Protein product: CSAVSRERVGYTF.

The chain has TRBV19 and TRBJ2-5; D unresolved. Germline-derived CDR1 and CDR2 are LNHDA and SQIVND (reference sequence). Trimming removed 3 bases from V and 3 bases from J, with 8 bases in between. The CDR3 contains 13 residues. Here the CDR3 reads CASSIDMEETQYF. The CDR3, as DNA: TGTGCCAGTAGTATCGACATGGAAGAGACCCAGTACTTC.

The chain joins TRBV5-6 to TRBJ2-3; possible D gene TRBD2, 5 bases. From germline, CDR1 is SGHDT and CDR2 YYEEEE. The germline V and J ends were trimmed by 4 bases and 0 bases, with 15 bases remaining between them. The CDR3 extends over 16 amino acids. In DNA form, the CDR3 reads TGTGCCAGCAGCGAAATAGCGCAATCTAGCACAGATACGCAGTATTTT. Translating it yields CASSEIAQSSTDTQYF.

The rearrangement uses TRBV5-8 and TRBJ2-7; possible D gene TRBD2, 6 bases. The CDR3 sequence is 15 residues long. Germline CDR1 reads SGHTS; CDR2 reads YDEGEE. The V end lost 1 base, the J end lost 3 bases, and 14 bases lay between the germline ends. CDR3 sequence: CASSLSRRGLYEQYF. In nucleotides, the CDR3 is TGTGCCAGCAGCTTGTCGCGAAGGGGACTCTACGAGCAGTACTTC.

This clonotype was observed a few times. The chain has TRBV14 and TRBJ2-2; D unresolved. The CDR3 length is 13 residues. Trimming took 3 bases from V and 6 from J, leaving 8 bases between them. Germline assignment: CDR1 SGHDN and CDR2 FVKESK. CDR3 in DNA: TGTGCCAGCAGCCATGCGGTTCCCGGGGAGCTGTTTTTT. Translated, it gives CASSHAVPGELFF.

This clonotype was detected many times. The chain couples TRBV24-1 to TRBJ2-6, with 7 positions matching TRBD2. The CDR3 runs to 18 residues. The junction had 9 bases not matched to a gene; V was cut back by 3 bases and J by 2 bases. In germline, CDR1 is KGHDR, CDR2 SFDVKD. CDR3 in amino acids: CATSDRGEKTAGANVLTF. Here the CDR3 DNA reads TGTGCCACCAGTGATCGGGGGGAGAAAACGGCTGGGGCCAACGTCCTGACTTTC.

In regard to this clonotype: The junction and the germline gene differ at one end; a read error may be behind it. This chain uses TRBV15 with TRBJ1-5; D is possibly TRBD1 (6 bases). CDR3 size: 19 residues. From germline, CDR1 is LNHNV and CDR2 YYDKDF (reference sequence). The CDR3 DNA is TGTGCCACCAGCAGAGAAGGACAGATTCGACTTTATAGCAATCAGCCCCAGCGTTTT. Residues: CATSREGQIRLYSNQPQRF.